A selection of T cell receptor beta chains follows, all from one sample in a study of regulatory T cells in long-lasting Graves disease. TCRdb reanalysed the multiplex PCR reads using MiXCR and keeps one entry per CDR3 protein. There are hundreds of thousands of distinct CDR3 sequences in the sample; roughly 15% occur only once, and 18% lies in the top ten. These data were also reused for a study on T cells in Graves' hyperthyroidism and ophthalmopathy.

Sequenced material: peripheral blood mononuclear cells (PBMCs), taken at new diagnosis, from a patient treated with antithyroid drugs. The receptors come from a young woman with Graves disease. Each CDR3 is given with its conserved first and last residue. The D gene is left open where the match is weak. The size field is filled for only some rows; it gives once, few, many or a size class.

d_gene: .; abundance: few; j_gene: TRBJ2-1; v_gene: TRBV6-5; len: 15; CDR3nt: TGTGCCAGCAGTTATGGGGGACTGGTTGACAATGAGCAGTTCTTC; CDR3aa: CASSYGGLVDNEQFF
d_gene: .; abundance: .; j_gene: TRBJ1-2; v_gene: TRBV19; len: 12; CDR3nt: TGTGCCAGTAGTGCCAACTACATAGGCTACACCTTC; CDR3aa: CASSANYIGYTF
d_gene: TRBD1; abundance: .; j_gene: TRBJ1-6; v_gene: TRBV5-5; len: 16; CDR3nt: TGTGCCAGCAGCCCCGGACAGGATCCGAGTTTTTCACCCCTCCACTTT; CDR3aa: CASSPGQDPSFSPLHF
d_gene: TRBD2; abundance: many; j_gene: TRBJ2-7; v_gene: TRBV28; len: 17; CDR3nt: TGTGCCAGCAGTTTACACGGGACTAGCGGGACCTCCTACGAGCAGTACTTC; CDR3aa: CASSLHGTSGTSYEQYF
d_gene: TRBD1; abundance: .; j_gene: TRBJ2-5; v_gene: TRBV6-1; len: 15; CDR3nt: TGTGCCAGCAGTGATCGGACAGGGGGCGTTGAGACCCAGTACTTC; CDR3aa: CASSDRTGGVETQYF
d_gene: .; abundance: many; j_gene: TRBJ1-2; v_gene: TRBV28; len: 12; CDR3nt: TGTGCCAGCAGTTGGGGGCTGGGGGGCTACACCTTC; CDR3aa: CASSWGLGGYTF
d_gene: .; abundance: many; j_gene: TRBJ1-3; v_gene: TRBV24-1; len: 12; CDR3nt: TGTGCCACCAGCCCATCGGTGGGTCCCATATATTTT; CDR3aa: CATSPSVGPIYF
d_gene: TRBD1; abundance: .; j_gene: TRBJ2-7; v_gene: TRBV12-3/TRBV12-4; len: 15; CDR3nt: TGTGCCAGCAGCATGACCGGGACAGGGTTGTACGAGCAGTACTTC; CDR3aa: CASSMTGTGLYEQYF
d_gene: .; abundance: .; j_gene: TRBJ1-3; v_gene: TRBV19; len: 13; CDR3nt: TGTGCCACAAGCCGGGCGCCTGGAAACACCATATATTTT; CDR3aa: CATSRAPGNTIYF
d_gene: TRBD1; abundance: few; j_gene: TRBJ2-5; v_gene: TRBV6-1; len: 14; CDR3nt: TGTGCCAGCAGAAGGGGGACAGGGTCGGAGACCCAGTACTTC; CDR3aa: CASRRGTGSETQYF
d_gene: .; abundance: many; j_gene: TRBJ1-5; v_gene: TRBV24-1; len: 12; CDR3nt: TGTGCCACCAGTGATCAAGTAGGGCCCCAGCATTTT; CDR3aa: CATSDQVGPQHF
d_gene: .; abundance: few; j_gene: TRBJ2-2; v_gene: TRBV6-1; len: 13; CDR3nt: TGTGCCATTACGGGACGAAACACCGGGGAGCTGTTTTTT; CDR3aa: CAITGRNTGELFF
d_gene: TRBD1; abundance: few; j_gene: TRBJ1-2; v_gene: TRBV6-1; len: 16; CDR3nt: TGTGCCAGCAGTCAAATACTCCCGACAGGGCTGGGTGGCTACACCTTC; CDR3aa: CASSQILPTGLGGYTF
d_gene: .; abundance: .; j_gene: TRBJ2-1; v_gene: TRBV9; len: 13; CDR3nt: TGTGCCAGCAGCGTAGGAGGGTTGGTTGAGCAGTTCTTC; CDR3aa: CASSVGGLVEQFF
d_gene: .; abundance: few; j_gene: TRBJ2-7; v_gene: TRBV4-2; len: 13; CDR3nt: TGTGCCAGCAGCCAAGCCCCCTGGGTCGAGCAGTACTTC; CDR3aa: CASSQAPWVEQYF
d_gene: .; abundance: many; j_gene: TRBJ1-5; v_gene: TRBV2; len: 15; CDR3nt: TGTGCCAGCAGTGAAGAGAACAGCATCAATCAGCCCCAGCATTTT; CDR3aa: CASSEENSINQPQHF
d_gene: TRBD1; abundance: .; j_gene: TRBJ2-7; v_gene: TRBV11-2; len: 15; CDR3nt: TGTACCGGCAGCAGGGACAGGCCAAGCTCCTACGAGCAGTACTTC; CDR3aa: CTGSRDRPSSYEQYF
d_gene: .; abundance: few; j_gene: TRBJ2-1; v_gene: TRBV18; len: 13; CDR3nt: TGTGCCAGCTCACGACAAGAGTTGGATGAGCAGTTCTTC; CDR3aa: CASSRQELDEQFF
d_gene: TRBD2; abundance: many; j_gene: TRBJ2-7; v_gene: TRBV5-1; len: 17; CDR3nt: TGCGCCAGCAGCTTGTTTCCCGGGAGGGAGGCTACCTACGAGCAGTACTTC; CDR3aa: CASSLFPGREATYEQYF
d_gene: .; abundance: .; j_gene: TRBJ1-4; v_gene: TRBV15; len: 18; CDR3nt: TGTGCCACCAGCTCAATCCCCGGTCCGATTGTGTATTATGAAAAACTGTTTTTT; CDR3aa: CATSSIPGPIVYYEKLFF
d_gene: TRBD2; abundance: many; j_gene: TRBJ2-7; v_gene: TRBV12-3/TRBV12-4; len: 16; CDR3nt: TGTGCCAGCAGCACCTCCGTGGGACTACCCGGGGTCGAGCAGTACTTC; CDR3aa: CASSTSVGLPGVEQYF
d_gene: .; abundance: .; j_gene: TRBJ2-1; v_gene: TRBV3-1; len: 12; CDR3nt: TGTGCCAGCAGCCTTCAAGAGGATGAGCAGTTCTTC; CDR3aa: CASSLQEDEQFF
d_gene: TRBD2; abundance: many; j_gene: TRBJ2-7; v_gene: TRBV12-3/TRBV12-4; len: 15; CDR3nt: TGTGCCAGCAGTCTTAGCGGACTAGCGGGAGCCGAGCAGTACTTC; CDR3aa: CASSLSGLAGAEQYF